This T cell receptor (beta chain) was identified during a study of blood T cell repertoires in COVID-19. Methods used by the authors: By means of reference gene primer amplification, nucleated cell counts were estimated. TCRdb's table, derived via immunoSEQ multiplex PCR, lists solely in-frame clones and lacks some. V and J calls and clone size are copied from that table; D and trimming were computed from the DNA. The data show 100,000 to 150,000 clones, about four fifths seen once. This clone is a singleton in its sample. The germline V gene has CDR1 KGHDR and CDR2 SFDVKD. This CDR3 is built from 16 residues. V lost 4 bases and J lost 4; bases outside the gene matches: 9.

What was sequenced was peripheral blood. The chain recombines TRBV24-1 with TRBJ2-1; 7 bases are a match to TRBD2. This receptor was taken from a man aged 55 to 70 with acute or convalescent COVID-19. The DNA of the CDR3 is TGTGCCACCAGTGACCCTACTAGCGAGGGGTACAATGAGCAGTTCTTC. Residues: CATSDPTSEGYNEQFF.